The source of this T cell receptor beta chain is a study of T cell repertoires in cytomegalovirus infection. Each CDR3 protein gets one entry after TCRdb re-called the reads with MiXCR. The sample includes approximately 910,000 distinct CDR3 sequences, roughly 30% of them seen just once. V trimming: 5 bases; J trimming: 5 bases; junction bases outside the gene matches: 6. Germline V lookup: CDR1 SGHTA, CDR2 FQGNSA. The CDR3 length is 14 residues. This clonotype was seen repeatedly, ten times or more. Its antigen is currently unknown. The rearrangement uses TRBV7-2 and TRBJ2-5; the match to TRBD2 covers 9 bases. The sequence was obtained from a human donor in good health (CMV status not recorded). Some clones in this sample may be carry-over from other donors' samples. The material sequenced was cultured CD8+ T cells from PBMCs, taken from culture after CMV antigen stimulation. The CDR3 protein is CASSQFTSGETQYF. The CDR3 DNA is TGTGCCAGCAGCCAGTTTACTAGCGGGGAGACCCAGTACTTC.